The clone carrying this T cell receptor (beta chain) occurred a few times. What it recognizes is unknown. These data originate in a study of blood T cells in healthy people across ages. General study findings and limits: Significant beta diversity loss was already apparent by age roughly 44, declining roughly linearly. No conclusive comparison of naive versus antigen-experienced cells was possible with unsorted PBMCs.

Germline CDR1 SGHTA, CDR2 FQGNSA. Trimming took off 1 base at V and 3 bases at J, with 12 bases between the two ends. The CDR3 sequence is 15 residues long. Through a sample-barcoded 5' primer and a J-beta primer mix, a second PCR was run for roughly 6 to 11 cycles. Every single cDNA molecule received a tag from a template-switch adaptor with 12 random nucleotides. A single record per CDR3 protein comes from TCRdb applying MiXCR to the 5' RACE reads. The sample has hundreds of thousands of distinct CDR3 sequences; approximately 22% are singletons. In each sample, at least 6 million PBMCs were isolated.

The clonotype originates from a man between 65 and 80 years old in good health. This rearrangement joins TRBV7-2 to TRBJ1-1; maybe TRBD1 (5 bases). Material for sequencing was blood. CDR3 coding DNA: TGTGCCAGCAGCTTAGGAGGGGCAGGGTACACTGAAGCTTTCTTT. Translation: CASSLGGAGYTEAFF.